This T cell receptor beta chain was captured in a study of shared clonotypes between healthy human individuals. Study overall: There were three CD4 naive, three CD4 memory, two CD8 naive and one CD8 memory plates per donor.

With respect to this clone: Antigen specificity is unknown.

Findings and limits, study-wide: Generally, estimated richness proved larger in naive subsets than it did in memory subsets. Around 5.4% of naive CD4 clonotypes were common to several donors. Though the depth was large, rarefaction showed that sorted-subset sequencing was incomplete.

V dropped 2 bases and J dropped 3 bases, with 7 bases sitting between them. The germline gives CDR1 MGHDK, CDR2 SYGVNS. This CDR3 contains 13 residues. Repertoires were generated with immunoSEQ multiplex PCR, while TCRdb's copy carries only in-frame clones and drops some. The table has about 1,800,000 clones, 85% to 95% seen once. Positive CCR7 selection of CD45RO-negative cells yielded the naive CD8 cells, and terminally differentiated effector memory CD45RA+ cells were excluded. The clonotype was recovered from a man in his late teens or twenties in good health. Sequenced: naive CD8+ T cells sorted from blood. The rearrangement joins TRBV25-1 to TRBJ1-1, with D unclear. CDR3 nucleotides: TGTGCCAGCAGTGAACTGCGGGACACTGAAGCTTTCTTT. Residues: CASSELRDTEAFF.